This record looks at one T cell receptor (beta chain) sequence and its context. This entry is derived from a study of technical replicates of blood from four donors. The CDR3 covers 17 residues. V was clipped by 4 bases and J by 3 bases, with 19 bases between them. Germline loops: CDR1 SGHRS, CDR2 YFSETQ. Profiling relied on immunoSEQ multiplex PCR, and the TCRdb table lists in-frame clones only, not all of them. Altogether fewer than 90,000 clones are present, just under 95% being singletons, with the ten largest covering under 0.5%. Sequencing was performed on T cells isolated from PBMCs. This TCR came from a human donor in good health. The V call is TRBV5-1, the J call TRBJ2-2, with D maybe TRBD2 (7 bases). CDR3 in amino acids: CASSAVGSGTYTGELFF. The CDR3 bases are TGCGCCAGCAGCGCCGTTGGAAGCGGGACATACACCGGGGAGCTGTTTTTT.